These 10 T cell receptor beta chains were sequenced from one sample in a study of control samples from healthy donors and cancer patients. Using immunoSEQ multiplex PCR, the repertoire was profiled, and TCRdb retains in-frame clones only, with some absent. The sample records 100,000 to 150,000 clones, 92% being singletons. Sequenced input: blood. The receptors derive from a woman between 45 and 60 years old in good health.

This sequence joins TRBV6-2 or TRBV6-3 and TRBJ1-1; D is possibly TRBD1 (6 bases). In germline, CDR1 is MNHEY, CDR2 SVGEGT. The CDR3 extends over 13 amino acids. V was cut by 3 bases and J by 5 bases, with 10 bases left in between. This chain's CDR3 is CASSYLGATEAFF. CDR3 coding DNA: TGTGCCAGCAGTTATTTGGGGGCGACTGAAGCTTTCTTT.

This clone was picked up one time. J is TRBJ2-5 and V is TRBV18, with a possible D match to TRBD1 (6 bases). V gave up 0 bases and J gave up 5 bases, with 13 bases separating them. Germline V lookup: CDR1 KGHSH, CDR2 LQKENI. The CDR3 sequence is 15 residues long. CDR3 sequence (DNA): TGTGCCAGCTCACCACCGGTCAGGGGCTGGGAGACCCAGTACTTC. Translated, it gives CASSPPVRGWETQYF.

The chain couples TRBV6-5 to TRBJ2-7; 8 nucleotides agree with TRBD1. V trimming: 6 bases; J trimming: 3 bases; junction bases outside the gene matches: 10. CDR3 size: 15 residues. Germline-derived CDR1 and CDR2 are MNHEY and SVGAGI. This chain's CDR3 is CASSSDRDTFYEQYF. In DNA, the CDR3 is TGTGCCAGCAGCTCGGACAGGGACACCTTCTACGAGCAGTACTTC.

This chain links TRBV20-1 with TRBJ2-1; no definite D call. The CDR3 has 10 residues. V was pared by 6 bases and J by 9 bases, with 9 bases between. Germline CDR1 DFQATT, CDR2 SNEGSKA (reference sequence). CDR3 protein: CSAGVGEQFF. CDR3 nucleotide sequence: TGCAGTGCCGGCGTCGGTGAGCAGTTCTTC.

This chain joins TRBV7-6 and TRBJ2-1, with D tentatively TRBD1 (5 bases). Germline V lookup: CDR1 SGHVS, CDR2 FNYEAQ. Trimming removed 2 bases from V and 6 bases from J, with 20 bases in between. This CDR3 is built from 17 residues. CDR3 amino acids: CASSLRSASGLSNEQFF. The DNA of the CDR3 is TGTGCCAGCAGCTTAAGATCGGCGTCAGGGCTTAGCAATGAGCAGTTCTTC. The full variable domain, completed using reference TRBV7-6 and TRBJ2-1, is GAGVSQSPRYKVTKRGQDVALRCDPISGHVSLYWYRQALGQGPEFLTYFNYEAQQDKSGLPNDRFSAERPEGSISTLTIQRTEQRDSAMYRCASSLRSASGLSNEQFFGPGTRLTVL.

This chain connects TRBV28 to TRBJ2-2; TRBD1 matches at 8 bases. The V and J ends lost 5 bases and 4 bases, in that order; junction bases with no gene match: 6. Germline values: CDR1 MDHEN, CDR2 SYDVKM. The CDR3 has 15 amino acids. The CDR3: CASSPGTGATGELFF. The CDR3 bases are TGTGCCAGCAGTCCCGGGACAGGAGCCACCGGGGAGCTGTTTTTT.

V gene TRBV21-1 combines with J gene TRBJ1-2; the listed D gene, TRBD1, was not tested against the DNA. TRBV21-1 is an annotated pseudogene. The length of the CDR3 is 13 residues. The CDR3: CASSSLQACGYTF. The CDR3 DNA reads as TGTGCCAGCAGCAGTCTCCAGGCTTGTGGCTACACCTTC.

V usage is TRBV15 and J usage is TRBJ2-5; no clear D gene. The CDR3 spans 15 residues. V shed 0 bases and J shed 5 bases, with 13 bases lying between them. Germline CDR1 and CDR2: LNHNV and YYDKDF (reference sequence). This CDR3 reads CATSRDPHQAETQYF. The CDR3 nucleotides are TGTGCCACCAGCAGAGATCCTCATCAGGCGGAGACCCAGTACTTC.

The rearrangement uses TRBV6-5 and TRBJ1-3; perhaps TRBD1 as D (5 bases). This CDR3 comprises 16 residues. V was cut by 0 bases and J by 0 bases, with 9 bases left in between. Germline V gene lookup returns CDR1 MNHEY and CDR2 SVGAGI. As DNA, the CDR3 is TGTGCCAGCAGTTACTCCCCGGGGGACTCTGGAAACACCATATATTTT. Protein sequence: CASSYSPGDSGNTIYF.

The chain employs TRBV30 and TRBJ2-7; tentatively, D is TRBD1 (5 bases). The V gene's germline CDR1 is GTSNPN and CDR2 SVGIG (reference sequence). V lost 8 bases to trimming and J lost 2 bases, with 10 bases between them. The CDR3 runs to 11 residues. As DNA, the CDR3 is TGTGCCGTTGACAGAACCTACGAGCAGTACTTC. It yields the protein CAVDRTYEQYF.